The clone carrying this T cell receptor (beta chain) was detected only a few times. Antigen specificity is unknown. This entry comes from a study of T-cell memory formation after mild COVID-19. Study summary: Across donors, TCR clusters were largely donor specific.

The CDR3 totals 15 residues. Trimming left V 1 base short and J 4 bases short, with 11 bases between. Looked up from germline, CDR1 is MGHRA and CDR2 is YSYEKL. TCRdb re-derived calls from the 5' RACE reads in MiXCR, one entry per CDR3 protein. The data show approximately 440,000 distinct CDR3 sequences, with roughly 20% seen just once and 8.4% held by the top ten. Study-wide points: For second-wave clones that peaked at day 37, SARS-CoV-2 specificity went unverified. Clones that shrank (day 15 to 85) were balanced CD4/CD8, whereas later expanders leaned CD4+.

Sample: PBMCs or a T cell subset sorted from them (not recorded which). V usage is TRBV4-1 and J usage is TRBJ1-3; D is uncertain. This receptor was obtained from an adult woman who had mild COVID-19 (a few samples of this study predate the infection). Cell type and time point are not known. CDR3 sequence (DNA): TGCGCCAGCAGCCAAGTGGGGTTGCCGGGAAACACCATATATTTT. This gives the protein CASSQVGLPGNTIYF.